This entry describes one T cell receptor beta chain. Its antigen is unidentified. The data were obtained in a study of beta chain features in type 1 diabetes. The CDR3 consists of 13 residues. J lost 3 bases, V lost 5 bases, and 2 bases had no gene match. The germline V gene encodes CDR1 WSHSY and CDR2 SAAADI. CD4+ naive, central memory, regulatory and stem cell-like memory subsets were isolated by sorting on CD45RO/CCR7/CD25/CD127/CD95/CD27. The investigators reverse transcribed all of the isolated RNA, so they sequenced expressed TCRB transcripts. About 3.6 million reads was the average for naive, central memory and regulatory T cell samples. Profiling relied on immunoSEQ multiplex PCR, and the TCRdb table lists in-frame clones only, not all of them. Of tens of thousands of clones listed, around three fifths were seen once; the top ten hold 2.2%. Study-level results: Within the patient group, naive, central memory and Treg TCRB repertoires appeared more similar to each other than within healthy donors. Moderate but significant shortening of TCRB CDR3s was recorded in all four CD4+ subsets from Type 1 diabetes patients.

Sequenced: Tregs from blood. This clonotype was sampled from a woman aged 18-29 years in good health. This sequence joins TRBV10-2 and TRBJ2-7; TRBD1 matches 9 bases. The CDR3 is CASSRQGDYEQYF. CDR3 DNA: TGCGCCAGCAGTAGACAGGGGGACTACGAGCAGTACTTC.